This T cell receptor (beta chain) comes out of a study of T cell responses to AZD1222 COVID-19 vaccine. Whole-study findings and limits: Unmutated variant regions are reportedly the target of nearly half of TCRs that are spike-specific.

The V gene end was trimmed by 5 bases and the J gene end by 1 base; junction bases not matched to a gene: 8. The CDR3 has 16 amino acids. Germline V gene lookup returns CDR1 WNHNN and CDR2 SYGVQD (reference sequence). Data came from immunoSEQ multiplex PCR; TCRdb stores just in-frame clones and leaves some out. The table includes 160,000 or so clones, around 93% detected once. A note on this clone: Its specificity is not known.

The TCR comes from an adult in good health. The source material was peripheral blood, sampled on day 0 of AZD1222 vaccination. The chain employs TRBV10-1 and TRBJ2-1; 7 nucleotides agree with TRBD2. This CDR3 reads CASSSRDYRSYNEQFF. The CDR3 region has the DNA TGCGCCAGCAGTTCTAGGGACTACCGATCCTACAATGAGCAGTTCTTC.